This T cell receptor beta chain was found in a study of T cell repertoires in cytomegalovirus infection. Whole-study context: HLA-C-restricted CMV epitopes, recently identified, and well-studied HLA-B-restricted ones were used by the study. CMV infection plus the matching HLA type was flagged by public TCR beta signatures.

This clonotype was observed at least ten times. Antigen: not known. In TCRdb, the reads were re-called with MiXCR into one record per CDR3 protein. Here the sample spans about 770,000 distinct CDR3 sequences, roughly 28% being singletons. V gave up 10 bases and J gave up 0 bases, with 12 bases separating them. Germline values: CDR1 SGHVS, CDR2 FQNEAQ. CDR3 length equals 14 residues. Regarding the study as a whole: Cumulative frequency of public TCR beta families picked out carriers of CMV plus the relevant HLA. CMV-specific HLA-C-restricted TCR beta clonotypes dominated the ex vivo response.

The specimen was cultured CD8+ T cells from PBMCs, collected from culture after CMV antigen stimulation. The TCR comes from a human donor in good health (CMV status not recorded). Some clones in this sample may be carry-over from other donors' samples. This chain uses TRBV7-8 with TRBJ1-4; no reliable D call. CDR3 DNA sequence: TGTGCCACCGCGAAGGGTGCAACTAATGAAAAACTGTTTTTT. Translated, it gives CATAKGATNEKLFF.